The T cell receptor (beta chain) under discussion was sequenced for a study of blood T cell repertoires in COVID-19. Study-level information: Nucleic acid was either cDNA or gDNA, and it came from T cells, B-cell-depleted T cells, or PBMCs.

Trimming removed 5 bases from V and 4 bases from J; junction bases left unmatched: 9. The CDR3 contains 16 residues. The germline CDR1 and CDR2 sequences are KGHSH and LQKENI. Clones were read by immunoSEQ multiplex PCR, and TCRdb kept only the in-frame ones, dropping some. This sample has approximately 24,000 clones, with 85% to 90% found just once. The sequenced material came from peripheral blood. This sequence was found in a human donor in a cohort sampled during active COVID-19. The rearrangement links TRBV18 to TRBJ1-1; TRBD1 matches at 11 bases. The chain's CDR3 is CASSKGQGATLTEAFF. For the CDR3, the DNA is TGTGCCAGCTCAAAAGGACAGGGGGCTACCCTCACTGAAGCTTTCTTT.